This T cell receptor beta chain is from a study of shared clonotypes between healthy human individuals. Study-wide points: When naive CD4 clonotypes were compared across four donors, about 4.8% were shared. Estimated richness was generally greater in naive than memory subsets.

A note on this clone: Antigen unknown.

Using immunoSEQ multiplex PCR, the repertoire was profiled, and TCRdb retains in-frame clones only, with some absent. The repertoire has approximately 1.5 million clones, approximately 98% of them found once; the top ten carry 0.4% to 0.45%. Germline V gene lookup returns CDR1 MGHDK and CDR2 SYGVNS. CDR3 length equals 18 residues. Trimming took 3 bases from V and 0 from J, leaving 15 bases between them. The specimen sequenced was naive CD4+ T cells sorted from blood. Subset meaning: CD45RA+ positively selected. This chain uses TRBV25-1 with TRBJ2-6; D may correspond to TRBD1 or TRBD2 (6 bases each). This receptor was identified in a man aged 25 to 45 in good health. The CDR3 here is CASSESGAQVSGANVLTF. For the CDR3, the DNA is TGTGCCAGCAGTGAGTCGGGGGCGCAAGTCTCTGGGGCCAACGTCCTGACTTTC.